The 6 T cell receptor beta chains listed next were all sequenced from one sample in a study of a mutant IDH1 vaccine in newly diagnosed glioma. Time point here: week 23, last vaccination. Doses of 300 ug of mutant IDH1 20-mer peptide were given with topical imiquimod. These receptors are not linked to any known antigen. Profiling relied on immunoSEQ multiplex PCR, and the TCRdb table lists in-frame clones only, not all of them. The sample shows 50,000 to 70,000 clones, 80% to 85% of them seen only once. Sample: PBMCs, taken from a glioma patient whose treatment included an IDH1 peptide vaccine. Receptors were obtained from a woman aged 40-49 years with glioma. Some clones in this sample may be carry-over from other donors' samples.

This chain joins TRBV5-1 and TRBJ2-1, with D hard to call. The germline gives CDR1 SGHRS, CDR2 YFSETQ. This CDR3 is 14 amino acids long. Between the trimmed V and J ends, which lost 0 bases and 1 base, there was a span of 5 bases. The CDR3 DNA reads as TGCGCCAGCAGCTTGGCAGGTTCCTACAATGAGCAGTTCTTC. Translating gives CASSLAGSYNEQFF. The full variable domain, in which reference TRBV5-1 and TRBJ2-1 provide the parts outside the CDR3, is KAGVTQTPRYLIKTRGQQVTLSCSPISGHRSVSWYQQTPGQGLQFLFEYFSETQRNKGNFPGRFSGRQFSNSRSEMNVSTLELGDSALYLCASSLAGSYNEQFFGPGTRLTVL.

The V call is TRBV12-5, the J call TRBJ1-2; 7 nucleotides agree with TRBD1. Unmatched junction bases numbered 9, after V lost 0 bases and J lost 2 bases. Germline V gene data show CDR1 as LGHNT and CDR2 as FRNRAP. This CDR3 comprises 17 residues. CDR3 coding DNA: TGTGCTAGTGGTTTGGTGGGGGGGACAGATATGAACTATGGCTACACCTTC. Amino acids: CASGLVGGTDMNYGYTF.

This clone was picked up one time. The CDR3 sequence: CASRRDGESEAFF. The CDR3, as DNA: TGTGCCAGCAGACGGGACGGAGAGTCTGAAGCTTTCTTT. The chain combines TRBV6-6 with TRBJ1-1, with a tentative D call TRBD1 (5 bases). Germline-derived CDR1 and CDR2 are MNHNY and SVGAGI (reference sequence). The CDR3 is made up of 13 amino acids. Deletions cut 6 bases from V and 6 bases from J, with 14 bases between.

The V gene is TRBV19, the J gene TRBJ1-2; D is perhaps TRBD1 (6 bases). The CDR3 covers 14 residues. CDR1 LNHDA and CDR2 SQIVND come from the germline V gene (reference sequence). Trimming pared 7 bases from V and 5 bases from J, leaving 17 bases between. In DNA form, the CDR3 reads TGTGCCAGTACGGTCCAGGGGTCCCCTTATGGCTACACCTTC. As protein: CASTVQGSPYGYTF.

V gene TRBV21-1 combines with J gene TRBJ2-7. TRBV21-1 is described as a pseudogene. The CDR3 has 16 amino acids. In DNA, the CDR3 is TGTGCCAGCAGCAAAGTTAGTTTAGGGGACCTCCTGGAGCAGTACTTC. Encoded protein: CASSKVSLGDLLEQYF.

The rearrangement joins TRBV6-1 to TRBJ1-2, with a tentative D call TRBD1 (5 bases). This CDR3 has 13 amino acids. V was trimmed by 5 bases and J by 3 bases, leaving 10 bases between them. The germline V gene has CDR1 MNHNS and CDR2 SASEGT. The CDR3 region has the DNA TGTGCCAGCAGTTTGGGGGGGGACTATGGCTACACCTTC. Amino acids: CASSLGGDYGYTF.